This T cell receptor (beta chain) is drawn from a study of CXCR3-negative and CXCR3-positive naive CD8 T cells. In preparing the TRB cDNA libraries, 5' RACE with UMI labels was used. From its re-call of the 5' RACE reads, TCRdb lists each CDR3 protein once, without DNA. The clone table shows some 49,000 distinct CDR3 sequences, with the ten largest holding approximately 2.3%. The origin of this receptor is a human donor in good health. Some clones in this sample may be carry-over from other donors' samples. Sequencing was done on a sample of naive CXCR3- CD8+ T cells from blood. As for subset: CD45RO-CCR7+CD27+CD95- naive CD8+ T cells lacking CXCR3 (TNR3-).

Here the CDR3 reads CASSQDPRGTSYEQYF. The V call is TRBV4-3, the J call TRBJ2-7; TCRdb's D call of TRBD1 is untestable without DNA. Germline CDR1 reads LGHNA; CDR2 reads YSLEER. The CDR3 length is 16 residues.